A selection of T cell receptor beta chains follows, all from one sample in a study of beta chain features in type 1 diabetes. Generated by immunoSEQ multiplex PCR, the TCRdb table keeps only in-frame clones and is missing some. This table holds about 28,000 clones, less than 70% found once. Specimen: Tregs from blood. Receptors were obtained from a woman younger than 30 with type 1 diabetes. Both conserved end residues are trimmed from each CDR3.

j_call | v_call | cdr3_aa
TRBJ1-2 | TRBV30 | AWQQGINYGYT
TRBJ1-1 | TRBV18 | ASSGGQIQNTEAF
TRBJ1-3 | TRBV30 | AWSVSFSGNTIY
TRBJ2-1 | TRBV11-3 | ASSLGSSASYNEQF
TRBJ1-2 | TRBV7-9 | ASSSTGYGYT
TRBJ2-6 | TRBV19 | ASLAGGGANVLT
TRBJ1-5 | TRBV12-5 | ASGLVRGGQGTSNQPQH
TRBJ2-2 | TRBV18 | ASSPGDRQRNTGELF
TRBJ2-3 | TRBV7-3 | ASSLSLAGGGTDTQY
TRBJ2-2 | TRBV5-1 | ASSLLPGQKAGESAGELF
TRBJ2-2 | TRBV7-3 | ASSLTEHGELF
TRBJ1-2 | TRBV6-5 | ASRSRGLLGYT
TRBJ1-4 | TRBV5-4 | ASSPRQGSEKLF
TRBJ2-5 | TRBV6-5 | ASRYTTAQETQY
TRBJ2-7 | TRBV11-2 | ASSSLGYYEQY
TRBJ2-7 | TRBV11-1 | ASSLVGNRAAAEQY
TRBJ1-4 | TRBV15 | ATSSEGAGANEKLF
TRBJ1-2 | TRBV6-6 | ATSSPGANTYGYT
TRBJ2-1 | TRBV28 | ASSSGGLAVNEQF
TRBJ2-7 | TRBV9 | ASSAGTEDYEQY
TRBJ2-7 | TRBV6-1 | ASSESSRFYEQY
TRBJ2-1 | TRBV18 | ASSPRIDSSSSDGQF
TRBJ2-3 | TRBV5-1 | ASSLGGTSGSTTDTQY
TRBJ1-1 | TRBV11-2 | ASSPRDRGYTEAF
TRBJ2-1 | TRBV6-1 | ASRPLAGGRNEQF
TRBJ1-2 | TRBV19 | ASSSLEQGFNYGYT
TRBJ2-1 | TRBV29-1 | SVGSWPYNEQF
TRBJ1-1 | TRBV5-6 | ASRSLAVNTEAF
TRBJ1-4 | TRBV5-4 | ASSSRPGQSNEKLF
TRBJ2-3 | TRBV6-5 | ASSYDGRGLGDTQY
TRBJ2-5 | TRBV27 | ASSRLRPEDETQY
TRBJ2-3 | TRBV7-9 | ASSLARRGTDTQY
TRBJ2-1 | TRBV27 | ASMVWDRGLNEQF
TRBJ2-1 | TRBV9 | ASSVAGSGREQF
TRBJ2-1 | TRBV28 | ASSSQPKQF
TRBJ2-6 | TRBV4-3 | ASSQDPQTGTTSGANVLT
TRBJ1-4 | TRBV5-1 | ASSPQGTVNEKLF
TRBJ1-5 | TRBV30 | AWSQGERQPQH
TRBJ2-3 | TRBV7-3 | ASSLGPLRTGSRTDTQY
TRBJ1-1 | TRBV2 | ATNTGYTEAF
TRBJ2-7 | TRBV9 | ASSVEDRGSYEQY
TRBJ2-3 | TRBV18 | ASSRQGAGTDTQY
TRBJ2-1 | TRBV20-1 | SARAYNEQF
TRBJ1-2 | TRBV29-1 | SVRSGRGDYGYT
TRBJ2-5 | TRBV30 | ASVRTGGETQY
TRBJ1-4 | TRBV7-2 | ASSSGTAHEKLF
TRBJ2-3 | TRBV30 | AWTLGTGVDTQY
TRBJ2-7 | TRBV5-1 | ASSLGATLDEQY
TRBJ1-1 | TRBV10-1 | ASSGGPRQGPEAF
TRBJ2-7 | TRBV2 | ASAPRNPAGARSYEQY
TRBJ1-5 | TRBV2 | ASSESDRGYQPQH
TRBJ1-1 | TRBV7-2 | ASSSEVRTEAF
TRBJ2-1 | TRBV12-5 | ASGLTSGDEQF